The 10 T cell receptor beta chains listed next were all sequenced from one sample in a study of beta chain features in type 1 diabetes (dated by TCRdb to 2017 to 2018). Library construction relied on the immunoSEQ multiplex PCR assay. The entire amount of isolated RNA was reverse transcribed using the High Capacity cDNA Reverse Transcription Kit, so the sequenced TCRB transcripts were expressed ones. TCRdb obtained this table from immuneACCESS and retained in-frame rearrangements with V and J assigned. These tables miss some clones; where compared with another copy, unresolved V genes account for less than half of the shortfall, and the remainder is unexplained. Here the sample has over 350,000 clones; roughly 16% occur a single time. Of the sample, approximately 0.02% is held by the ten largest clones. Source material: naive CD4+ T cells from blood. What the cell subset or site label conveys for this sample: true naive CD4+ T cells. The receptors were gathered from a woman under 30 in good health.

This clone was picked up a small number of times. The chain is built from TRBV5-1 and TRBJ2-7; 8 nucleotides line up with TRBD2. CDR3 length: 18 amino acids. The ends lost 1 base at V and 4 bases at J; junction bases unmatched: 16. The germline V gene encodes CDR1 SGHRS and CDR2 YFSETQ. The CDR3: CASSLRRSGRAEVYEQYF. The CDR3 DNA sequence: TGCGCCAGCAGCTTGCGTCGTTCCGGGAGGGCTGAAGTTTACGAGCAGTACTTC. Together with reference TRBV5-1 and TRBJ2-7, the CDR3 gives the full variable domain: KAGVTQTPRYLIKTRGQQVTLSCSPISGHRSVSWYQQTPGQGLQFLFEYFSETQRNKGNFPGRFSGRQFSNSRSEMNVSTLELGDSALYLCASSLRRSGRAEVYEQYFGPGTRLTVT.

This chain connects TRBV11-2 to TRBJ2-7; 9 bases match TRBD2. From germline, CDR1 is SGHAT and CDR2 FQNNGV. This CDR3 contains 15 residues. V lost 4 bases to trimming and J lost 7 bases; unmatched junction nucleotides: 11. The chain's CDR3 is CASSSIAGARWEQYF. The CDR3 DNA reads as TGTGCCAGCAGCTCAATAGCGGGAGCCCGGTGGGAGCAGTACTTC.

This chain connects TRBV7-3 to TRBJ2-3, with 10 bases identical to TRBD2. The CDR3 is 15 amino acids. Trimming cost V 5 bases and J 4 bases; bases outside gene matches: 6. Germline loops: CDR1 SGHTA, CDR2 FQGTGA. The CDR3 reads CASSVLAGGADTQYF. The CDR3 nucleotides read TGTGCCAGCAGCGTCTTAGCGGGAGGAGCAGATACGCAGTATTTT.

This clone was counted only a few times. In DNA form, the CDR3 reads TGCGCCAGCAGCTTGAGGACTAGCGTCACAGATACGCAGTATTTT. Translating gives CASSLRTSVTDTQYF. This chain joins TRBV5-1 and TRBJ2-3; 9 bases match TRBD2. Germline CDR1 SGHRS, CDR2 YFSETQ. The ends lost 1 base at V and 2 bases at J; junction bases unmatched: 2. The length of the CDR3 is 15 residues. Full variable domain (rest looked up from reference TRBV5-1 and TRBJ2-3): KAGVTQTPRYLIKTRGQQVTLSCSPISGHRSVSWYQQTPGQGLQFLFEYFSETQRNKGNFPGRFSGRQFSNSRSEMNVSTLELGDSALYLCASSLRTSVTDTQYFGPGTRLTVL.

This clone has just a few counts. V is TRBV30 and J is TRBJ1-4, with D maybe TRBD1 (6 bases). The CDR3 consists of 15 residues. Germline V gene lookup returns CDR1 GTSNPN and CDR2 SVGIG (reference sequence). Deletions cut 1 base from V and 3 bases from J, with 12 bases between. The CDR3 region has the DNA TGTGCCTGGAGTGATTCTAGGACAGCTAATGAAAAACTGTTTTTT. This sequence encodes CAWSDSRTANEKLFF.

This clone was found a few times. The chain employs TRBV30 and TRBJ2-1; 7 bases agree with TRBD2. The junction had 12 bases not matched to a gene; V was cut back by 4 bases and J by 9 bases. CDR1 and CDR2 from the germline V gene are GTSNPN and SVGIG (reference sequence). CDR3 length: 14 residues. The CDR3 DNA is TGTGCCTGGACCCCTGGCGGGGGATCGGGTGAGCAGTTCTTC. This gives the protein CAWTPGGGSGEQFF.

CDR3 loop: CASSPPGTNTGELFF. CDR3 nucleotides: TGTGCCAGCAGCCCTCCGGGGACGAACACCGGGGAGCTGTTTTTT. The V and J genes are TRBV7-9 and TRBJ2-2, with D perhaps matching TRBD2 (5 bases). CDR1 is SEHNR and CDR2 is FQNEAQ in the germline V gene (reference sequence). Trimming stripped 5 bases from V and 0 bases from J, with 10 bases between. The CDR3 has 15 amino acids.

The rearrangement links TRBV5-1 to TRBJ2-4; a possible D gene is TRBD1 (6 bases). Germline CDR1 reads SGHRS; CDR2 reads YFSETQ. This CDR3 contains 17 residues. V lost 4 bases to trimming and J lost 0 bases, with 17 bases between them. This chain's CDR3 is CASSRQGTLIAKNIQYF. CDR3 nucleotides: TGCGCCAGCAGCCGTCAGGGGACCCTCATAGCCAAAAACATTCAGTACTTC. Supplemented by reference TRBV5-1 and TRBJ2-4, the full variable domain reads KAGVTQTPRYLIKTRGQQVTLSCSPISGHRSVSWYQQTPGQGLQFLFEYFSETQRNKGNFPGRFSGRQFSNSRSEMNVSTLELGDSALYLCASSRQGTLIAKNIQYFGAGTRLSVL.

The rearrangement joins TRBV25-1 to TRBJ2-1; 8 nucleotides align to TRBD2. This CDR3 region has 15 residues. V lost 4 bases, J lost 7 bases, and 9 bases stayed unmatched. From germline, CDR1 is MGHDK and CDR2 SYGVNS. The CDR3 coding sequence is TGTGCCAGCAGTGCAACCGGGAGGGGACTGAATGAGCAGTTCTTC. Amino acids: CASSATGRGLNEQFF.

This clone came up a few times. The chain has TRBV30 and TRBJ2-1, with TRBD2 identical over 8 bases. The V and J ends lost 1 base and 3 bases, in that order; junction bases with no gene match: 17. Looked up from germline, CDR1 is GTSNPN and CDR2 is SVGIG (reference sequence). The CDR3 consists of 19 residues. The CDR3 bases are TGTGCCTGGAGTGCCGACCCCCTAGCGGGTCTGGGCCGCTACAATGAGCAGTTCTTC. Protein: CAWSADPLAGLGRYNEQFF. Full variable domain (missing parts from reference TRBV30 and TRBJ2-1): SQTIHQWPATLVQPVGSPLSLECTVEGTSNPNLYWYRQAAGRGLQLLFYSVGIGQISSEVPQNLSASRPQDRQFILSSKKLLLSDSGFYLCAWSADPLAGLGRYNEQFFGPGTRLTVL.